A selection of T cell receptor beta chains follows, all from one sample in a study of CD8+CD57+ T cells in acquired aplastic anemia. TCRdb reprocessed the reads via MiXCR and lists one record per CDR3 protein. Among about 290,000 distinct CDR3 sequences listed, approximately 57% were seen once. Source material: sorted CD4+, CD8+, or CD8+CD57+ T cells (not recorded which) from PBMCs. The receptors derive from a human donor with aplastic anemia. Each CDR3 is given without its conserved first and last residue.

j_call	v_call	cdr3_aa
TRBJ1-1	TRBV5-6	ASSLGVEAF
TRBJ2-4	TRBV30	AWRSKGLAGDIQY
TRBJ1-1	TRBV12-3/TRBV12-4	ASSIDRGPTEAF
TRBJ2-7	TRBV10-3	AISELGEQY
TRBJ2-5	TRBV25-1	ASSEPGRAQETQY
TRBJ2-3	TRBV24-1	ATSDVKGHFTDTQY
TRBJ2-1	TRBV10-1	ASSESSLASNEQF
TRBJ1-6	TRBV19	ASSPPPRGSSLH
TRBJ2-1	TRBV29-1	SVEGRINEQF
TRBJ2-7	TRBV6-6	ASSYTPGQGSSYEQY
TRBJ1-2	TRBV15	ATSSPNYPRGSYGYT
TRBJ2-5	TRBV20-1	SARTSEETQY
TRBJ2-6	TRBV7-3	ASSLTGTGSGANVLT
TRBJ1-6	TRBV4-2	ASSQQGASQSSPLH
TRBJ2-7	TRBV10-1	ASSDPGTGGEQY
TRBJ2-7	TRBV2	ASSELRLAGVGEQY
TRBJ1-2	TRBV9	ASSVGVANYGYT
TRBJ2-7	TRBV10-3	AISDGASFYEQY
TRBJ1-6	TRBV20-1	SARDLSRGGDNSPLH
TRBJ2-5	TRBV9	ASSVGPSGGEETQY
TRBJ2-7	TRBV7-9	ASSARDRTYEQY
TRBJ2-1	TRBV20-1	SARDALGGRAGNEQF
TRBJ2-1	TRBV7-3	ASHQGYNEQF
TRBJ2-1	TRBV30	AWSKGLPHNEQF
TRBJ2-1	TRBV15	ATSDSGSTDEQF
TRBJ2-1	TRBV7-9	ASNPPNNEQF
TRBJ2-5	TRBV5-1	ASSLGALGHETQY